The 23 T cell receptor beta chains below all came from one sample that was sequenced in a study of metastatic and nonmetastatic thyroid tumors. TCRdb re-called the PCR reads through MiXCR. This sample has tens of thousands of clones, with roughly 19% found just once. Each patient went into thyroid surgery without having received any treatment. The specimen was blood. Receptors were obtained from a female donor with papillary thyroid cancer or a benign thyroid nodule (not recorded which). Some clones in this sample may be carry-over from other donors' samples.

The sample holds many counts of this clone. CDR3 residues: CASSPDGQGIRFF. The CDR3 DNA reads TGTGCCAGCAGTCCCGATGGACAGGGTATTCGGTTCTTC. The chain is built from TRBV12-3 or TRBV12-4 and TRBJ2-1, with TRBD1 matching over 8 bases. V dropped 5 bases and J dropped 15; count of bases not matched to a gene: 12. This CDR3 has 13 amino acids.

This clone was counted ten times or more. This chain links TRBV2 with TRBJ2-7, with a possible D match to TRBD2 (6 bases). Per the germline V gene, CDR1 is SNHLY and CDR2 is FYNNEI. The CDR3 extends over 11 amino acids. Trimming cost V 6 bases and J 5 bases, with 8 bases left between them. CDR3: CASRSGDEQYF. The DNA of the CDR3 is TGTGCCAGCAGGTCGGGGGACGAGCAGTACTTC.

There are many counts of this clone. The chain employs TRBV3-1 and TRBJ1-4, with 12 positions matching TRBD1. V lost 4 bases and J lost 6; bases outside the gene matches: 6. CDR1 LGHDT and CDR2 YNNKEL come from the germline V gene (reference sequence). This CDR3 contains 16 residues. The CDR3: CASSPGTGGGYEKLFF. The CDR3 region has the DNA TGTGCCAGCAGCCCCGGGACAGGGGGCGGATATGAAAAACTGTTTTTT. The variable domain in full, completed from reference TRBV3-1 and TRBJ1-4, reads DTAVSQTPKYLVTQMGNDKSIKCEQNLGHDTMYWYKQDSKKFLKIMFSYNNKELIINETVPNRFSPKSPDKAHLNLHINSLELGDSAVYFCASSPGTGGGYEKLFFGSGTQLSVL.

This sequence joins TRBV6-1 and TRBJ2-3; 9 bases are shared with TRBD1. The CDR3 is made up of 11 amino acids. With V trimmed by 6 bases and J by 10 bases, 2 bases remained unmatched. The germline gives CDR1 MNHNS, CDR2 SASEGT. The CDR3 DNA follows: TGTGCCAGCAGGGACAGGGGTTCGCAGTATTTT. It yields the protein CASRDRGSQYF.

This clone was seen repeatedly, ten times or more. CDR3 bases: TGTGCCAGCAGCCCCCGAGGTGGGAACAATCAGCCCCAGCATTTT. It is translated as CASSPRGGNNQPQHF. V is TRBV27 and J is TRBJ1-5; D is unclear. The CDR3 runs 15 residues. Trimming removed 6 bases at V and 3 bases at J, with 15 bases between. In germline, CDR1 is MNHEY, CDR2 SMNVEV (reference sequence).

The chain links TRBV7-3 to TRBJ1-1, with 9 bases identical to TRBD1. The CDR3 extends over 16 amino acids. Trimming cost V 4 bases and J 1 base; bases outside gene matches: 7. Germline CDR1 is SGHTA and CDR2 is FQGTGA. The DNA of the CDR3 is TGTGCCAGCAGCTCAGGGACAGGGTGGGGGAACACTGAAGCTTTCTTT. This encodes CASSSGTGWGNTEAFF.

Only a few counts were recorded for this clone. The CDR3 DNA reads TGTGCCAGCAACCCTGAGGCAGGGGTGGTGGAGCAGTACTTC. This sequence encodes CASNPEAGVVEQYF. This chain uses TRBV7-8 with TRBJ2-7, with D maybe TRBD1 (6 bases). Germline V gene lookup returns CDR1 SGHVS and CDR2 FQNEAQ. V lost 7 bases to trimming and J lost 7 bases, with 20 bases between them. The CDR3 is 14 residues long.

This clone was counted a few times. The rearrangement links TRBV27 to TRBJ1-1, with D hard to call. This CDR3 is 13 amino acids long. Trimming took off 5 bases at V and 4 bases at J, with 11 bases between the two ends. Looked up from germline, CDR1 is MNHEY and CDR2 is SMNVEV (reference sequence). CDR3: CASSLPEGTEAFF. CDR3 nucleotide sequence: TGTGCCAGCAGTCTCCCGGAGGGCACTGAAGCTTTCTTT.

This clone was counted at least ten times. The chain links TRBV2 to TRBJ1-4, with 9 bases aligning to TRBD1. Germline trimming cut 1 base from V and 17 bases from J; bases unmatched to any gene: 2. The length of the CDR3 is 11 residues. Germline CDR1 SNHLY, CDR2 FYNNEI. The CDR3 DNA sequence: TGTGCCAGCAGTGAAGTGGGACAGGGATTTTTT. It encodes CASSEVGQGFF.

The genes are TRBV6-9 and TRBJ2-5, with D uncertain. The V gene lost 4 bases and the J gene lost 3 bases, with 6 bases spanning the gap. The V gene's germline CDR1 is MNHGY and CDR2 SVAAGI. The CDR3 loop spans 12 amino acids. The chain's CDR3 is CASSLVEETQYF. The DNA of the CDR3 is TGTGCCAGCAGTTTGGTGGAAGAGACCCAGTACTTC.

Many counts were recorded for this clone. The chain employs TRBV18 and TRBJ2-7, with 7 nucleotides matching TRBD1. CDR1 is KGHSH, CDR2 LQKENI, per germline. The CDR3 contains 14 residues. The trim removed 3 bases at V and 2 bases at J, leaving 4 bases unmatched. The CDR3 region is CASSPPGQTYEQYF. Written as DNA, the CDR3 is TGTGCCAGCTCACCCCCGGGACAGACCTACGAGCAGTACTTC.

This clone was recorded many times. This chain joins TRBV11-1 and TRBJ2-5, with D unresolved. V was cut by 3 bases and J by 4 bases, with 3 bases left in between. Germline lookup yields CDR1 SGHAT and CDR2 FQDESV (reference sequence). The length of the CDR3 is 11 residues. CDR3 DNA: TGTGCCAGCAGCTTTCTAGAGACCCAGTACTTC. It yields the protein CASSFLETQYF.

This clone has ten or more counts. This chain joins TRBV6-2 or TRBV6-3 and TRBJ2-3; 15 positions match TRBD2. Germline CDR1 reads MNHEY; CDR2 reads SVGEGT. This CDR3 has 18 amino acids. Unmatched junction bases numbered 13, after V lost 6 bases and J lost 6 bases. CDR3 nucleotides: TGTGCCAGCAGCGACTGGACTAGCGGGGGGGCCTTTTCGGATACGCAGTATTTT. Translated, it gives CASSDWTSGGAFSDTQYF.

The chain is built from TRBV6-5 and TRBJ1-4; maybe TRBD1 (5 bases). Germline CDR1 MNHEY, CDR2 SVGAGI. This CDR3 spans 13 amino acids. With 5 bases removed from V and 8 bases from J, the gap between germline ends came to 12 bases. DNA of the CDR3: TGTGCCAGCAGTCGGACCCGGGACGAAAAACTGTTTTTT. Translated, it gives CASSRTRDEKLFF.

This clone was seen at least ten times. The chain recombines TRBV11-1 with TRBJ2-1; 11 nucleotides match TRBD2. Germline V gene sequence: CDR1 SGHAT, CDR2 FQDESV (reference sequence). The CDR3 covers 17 residues. Unmatched junction bases numbered 10, after V lost 4 bases and J lost 5 bases. DNA of the CDR3: TGTGCCAGCAGCTCGGGCCCGACTAGCGGGGCTAACAATGAGCAGTTCTTC. As protein: CASSSGPTSGANNEQFF. Looking up the rest from reference TRBV11-1 and TRBJ2-1 gives the full variable domain: EAEVAQSPRYKITEKSQAVAFWCDPISGHATLYWYRQILGQGPELLVQFQDESVVDDSQLPKDRFSAERLKGVDSTLKIQPAELGDSAMYLCASSSGPTSGANNEQFFGPGTRLTVL.

The chain combines TRBV5-1 with TRBJ2-5; D may be TRBD2 (5 bases). Germline loops: CDR1 SGHRS, CDR2 YFSETQ. V was trimmed by 7 bases and J by 1 base, leaving 8 bases between them. The CDR3 has 12 residues. This CDR3 is CASSAAQETQYF. Written as DNA, the CDR3 is TGCGCCAGCTCAGCGGCCCAAGAGACCCAGTACTTC.

This chain connects TRBV6-1 to TRBJ2-5; 10 bases are shared with TRBD2. V lost 6 bases and J lost 5; bases outside the gene matches: 3. This CDR3 contains 13 residues. Germline assignment: CDR1 MNHNS and CDR2 SASEGT. CDR3 in amino acids: CASRLLAGETQYF. CDR3 nucleotides: TGTGCCAGCAGACTACTAGCGGGGGAGACCCAGTACTTC.

The gene calls are TRBV19 and TRBJ2-1; 9 positions agree with TRBD2. The CDR3 length is 17 residues. The germline V gene encodes CDR1 LNHDA and CDR2 SQIVND (reference sequence). V dropped 3 bases and J dropped 3; count of bases not matched to a gene: 9. CDR3 nucleotide sequence: TGTGCCAGTAGTATGAAGCTAGCGGGAACCTTCTACAATGAGCAGTTCTTC. Protein sequence: CASSMKLAGTFYNEQFF.

In this sample, this clone turned up many times. The chain links TRBV4-1 to TRBJ2-7, with D possibly TRBD1 on 5 matching bases. Germline assignment: CDR1 MGHRA and CDR2 YSYEKL. The CDR3 consists of 15 residues. V lost 3 bases and J 5 bases, leaving 17 bases between the germline ends. In DNA form, the CDR3 reads TGCGCCAGCAGCCATTCGGAGAAGGGGATCCACGAGCAGTACTTC. Encoded protein: CASSHSEKGIHEQYF.

This clone showed up just a few times. This chain links TRBV6-1 with TRBJ2-5; D might be TRBD1 or TRBD2, each matching 5 bases. Germline CDR1 reads MNHNS; CDR2 reads SASEGT. Between the trimmed V and J ends, which lost 3 bases and 1 base, there was a span of 18 bases. The CDR3 sequence is 17 residues long. The chain's CDR3 is CASSERLLDGTQETQYF. The CDR3 coding sequence is TGTGCCAGCAGTGAGCGCCTCTTGGACGGGACCCAAGAGACCCAGTACTTC.

This clone was detected ten times or more. The chain uses TRBV20-1 and TRBJ2-3; 9 positions agree with TRBD1. J lost 2 bases, V lost 6 bases, and 12 bases had no gene match. CDR3 length equals 16 residues. Germline V gene lookup returns CDR1 DFQATT and CDR2 SNEGSKA (reference sequence). DNA for the CDR3: TGCAGTGCGAACGACGGGGGACAGGGCCCCACAGATACGCAGTATTTT. Translation gives CSANDGGQGPTDTQYF.

As for this clone: Other DNA variants within this sample encode the same CDR3. The CDR3 DNA is TGCAGTGCACGACCCGGAACCTCCTACGAGCAGTACTTC. Its protein is CSARPGTSYEQYF. The chain uses TRBV20-1 and TRBJ2-7, with D unresolved. V was cut by 6 bases and J by 0 bases, with 12 bases left in between. CDR3 length: 13 amino acids. Per germline, CDR1 DFQATT and CDR2 SNEGSKA (reference sequence).

This clone was counted at least ten times. V is TRBV20-1 and J is TRBJ1-1, with 8 bases identical to TRBD1. The CDR3 length is 15 residues. CDR1 DFQATT and CDR2 SNEGSKA come from the germline V gene (reference sequence). Trimming cost V 4 bases and J 1 base; bases outside gene matches: 8. CDR3 DNA: TGCAGTGCTAACCCTGGGACAGGACCGAACACTGAAGCTTTCTTT. Translated: CSANPGTGPNTEAFF.